The sequence of this TCR beta chain was determined in a study of blood T cell repertoires in COVID-19. As for the study in general: The samples span acute and convalescent COVID-19 from the United States, Italy and Spain. T cells, B-cell-depleted T cells, or PBMCs provided the cDNA or gDNA that served as material.

TCRdb's table, derived via immunoSEQ multiplex PCR, lists solely in-frame clones and lacks some. The sample holds approximately 61,000 clones; more than 65% are singletons and the top ten take 4.5% to 7%. CDR1 is LNHDA, CDR2 SQIVND, per germline (reference sequence). The CDR3 is 15 residues long. V trimming: 4 bases; J trimming: 7 bases; junction bases outside the gene matches: 8. This clone was detected only a few times. Input material: peripheral blood. The chain employs TRBV19 and TRBJ2-7; 12 bases are a match to TRBD1. This sequence originates from a woman in her 70s with acute or convalescent COVID-19. CDR3 DNA sequence: TGTGCCAGTAGTAGAGGGACAGGGGGCATTGGTGAGCAGTACTTC. Encoded protein: CASSRGTGGIGEQYF.